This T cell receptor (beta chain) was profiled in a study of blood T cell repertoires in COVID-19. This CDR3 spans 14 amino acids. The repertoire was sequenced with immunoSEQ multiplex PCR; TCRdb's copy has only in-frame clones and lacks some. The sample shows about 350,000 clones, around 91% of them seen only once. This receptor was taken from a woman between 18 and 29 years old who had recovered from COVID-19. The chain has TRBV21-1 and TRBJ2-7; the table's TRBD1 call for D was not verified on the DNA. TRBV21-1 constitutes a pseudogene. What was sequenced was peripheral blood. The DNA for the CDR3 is TGTGCCAGCAGCAATCGTCAGAATATCCACGAGCAGTACGTC. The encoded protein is CASSNRQNIHEQYV.